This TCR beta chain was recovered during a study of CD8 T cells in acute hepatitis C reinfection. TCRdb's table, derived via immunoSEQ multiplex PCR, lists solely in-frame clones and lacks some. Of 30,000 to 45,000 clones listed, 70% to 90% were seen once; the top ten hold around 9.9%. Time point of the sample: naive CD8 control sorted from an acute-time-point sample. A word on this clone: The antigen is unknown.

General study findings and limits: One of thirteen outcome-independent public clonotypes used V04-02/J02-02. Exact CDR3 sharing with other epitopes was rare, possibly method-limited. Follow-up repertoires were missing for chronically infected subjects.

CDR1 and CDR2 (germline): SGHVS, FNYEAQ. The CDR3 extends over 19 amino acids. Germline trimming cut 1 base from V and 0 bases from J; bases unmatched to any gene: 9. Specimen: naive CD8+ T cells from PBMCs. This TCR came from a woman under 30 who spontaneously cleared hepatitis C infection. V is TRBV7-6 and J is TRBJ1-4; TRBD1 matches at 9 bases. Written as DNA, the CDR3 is TGTGCCAGCAGCTTAGAACGGACAGGGGCAAGTGCAACTAATGAAAAACTGTTTTTT. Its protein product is CASSLERTGASATNEKLFF.